The sequence of this TCR beta chain was determined in a study of blood T cell repertoires in COVID-19. The age range of participants was 18 to 89 years, with residence in about two dozen US areas. Trimming pared 4 bases from V and 2 bases from J, leaving 12 bases between. Looked up from germline, CDR1 is SEHNR and CDR2 is FQNEAQ (reference sequence). The length of the CDR3 is 15 residues. Repertoires were generated with immunoSEQ multiplex PCR, while TCRdb's copy carries only in-frame clones and drops some. The sample carries roughly 150,000 clones, roughly 85% recorded once. The specimen was PBMCs or T cells enriched from blood (not recorded which). This TCR was recovered from a woman aged 70-85 years in a cohort exposed to, infected with or recovered from COVID-19 (not recorded which). The V gene is TRBV7-9, the J gene TRBJ2-1; TRBD2 might be the D (6 bases). The CDR3, as DNA: TGTGCCAGCAGCTGGCGGGGCTTTACCTACAATGAGCAGTTCTTC. Its protein is CASSWRGFTYNEQFF.